This TCR beta chain was retrieved from a study of blood T cell repertoires in COVID-19. Looking at the study overall: Samples came from the United States, Italy and Spain, spanning acute and convalescent COVID-19. Nucleic acid was either cDNA or gDNA, and it came from T cells, B-cell-depleted T cells, or PBMCs.

Germline lookup yields CDR1 SGHDN and CDR2 FVKESK. The CDR3 extends over 14 amino acids. Trimming removed 4 bases from V and 2 bases from J, with 10 bases in between. Per the original data handling: Amplification from reference gene primers served as the basis for estimated nucleated cell counts. Profiling relied on immunoSEQ multiplex PCR, and the TCRdb table lists in-frame clones only, not all of them. V and J calls and clone size follow that table, whereas D and trimming were derived from the DNA. The data contain 150,000 to 200,000 clones, 90% of them singletons. The chain carries TRBV14 and TRBJ2-3, with D possibly being TRBD2 (6 bases). Sample: peripheral blood. The receptor was isolated from a man aged 45-60 years with acute or convalescent COVID-19. The chain's CDR3 is CASSRSSATDTQYF. The CDR3 nucleotides are TGTGCCAGCAGCCGGTCTAGCGCCACAGATACGCAGTATTTT. Supplemented by reference TRBV14 and TRBJ2-3, the full variable domain reads EAGVTQFPSHSVIEKGQTVTLRCDPISGHDNLYWYRRVMGKEIKFLLHFVKESKQDESGMPNNRFLAERTGGTYSTLKVQPAELEDSGVYFCASSRSSATDTQYFGPGTRLTVL.